This TCR beta chain was recovered during a study of T cells in Graves' hyperthyroidism and ophthalmopathy. V was pared by 3 bases and J by 8 bases, with 25 bases between. CDR1 and CDR2 (germline): SGHTA, FQGNSA. This CDR3 comprises 17 residues. RNA transcripts gave rise to amplified TCR beta CDR3 regions. The HTBI set primed first-round TCR CDR3 RT-PCR. A single record per CDR3 protein comes from TCRdb applying MiXCR to the multiplex PCR reads. The sample has approximately 40,000 distinct CDR3 sequences, about 50% seen once. Many counts were recorded for this clonotype. Input material: blood. The receptor was isolated from a man in his forties with Graves' ophthalmopathy. The rearrangement joins TRBV7-2 to TRBJ1-2, with TRBD1 as a possible D gene (5 bases). The CDR3 protein is CASSFPRGDAGREGYTF. CDR3 DNA sequence: TGTGCCAGCAGCTTCCCCCGGGGAGATGCAGGGCGAGAAGGCTACACCTTC.